The T cell receptor beta chain described here comes from a study of regulatory dendritic cells for organ transplantation. Study as a whole: Dendritic cell cultures received LPS on day 6.

Sorted subsets were CFSE-labeled and cultured less than six days with allogeneic dendritic cells. Points on this clone: Its antigen is unknown.

Method: immunoSEQ multiplex PCR; TCRdb's copy keeps in-frame clones and lacks some. This sample has about 20,000 clones, with 75% to 90% found just once. This CDR3 has 15 amino acids. The germline V and J ends were trimmed by 1 base and 7 bases, with 16 bases remaining between them. Germline V gene lookup returns CDR1 LGHNA and CDR2 YNFKEQ. This clonotype was obtained from a human donor in good health. Source material: naive CD4+ T cells from blood cultured with regulatory dendritic cells. Sample subset: CD45RA+ naive T cells. J is TRBJ1-1 and V is TRBV4-2; D is perhaps TRBD1 (5 bases). This chain's CDR3 is CASSQGAGATGEAFF. CDR3 in DNA: TGTGCCAGCAGCCAAGGGGCTGGGGCCACGGGTGAAGCTTTCTTT.